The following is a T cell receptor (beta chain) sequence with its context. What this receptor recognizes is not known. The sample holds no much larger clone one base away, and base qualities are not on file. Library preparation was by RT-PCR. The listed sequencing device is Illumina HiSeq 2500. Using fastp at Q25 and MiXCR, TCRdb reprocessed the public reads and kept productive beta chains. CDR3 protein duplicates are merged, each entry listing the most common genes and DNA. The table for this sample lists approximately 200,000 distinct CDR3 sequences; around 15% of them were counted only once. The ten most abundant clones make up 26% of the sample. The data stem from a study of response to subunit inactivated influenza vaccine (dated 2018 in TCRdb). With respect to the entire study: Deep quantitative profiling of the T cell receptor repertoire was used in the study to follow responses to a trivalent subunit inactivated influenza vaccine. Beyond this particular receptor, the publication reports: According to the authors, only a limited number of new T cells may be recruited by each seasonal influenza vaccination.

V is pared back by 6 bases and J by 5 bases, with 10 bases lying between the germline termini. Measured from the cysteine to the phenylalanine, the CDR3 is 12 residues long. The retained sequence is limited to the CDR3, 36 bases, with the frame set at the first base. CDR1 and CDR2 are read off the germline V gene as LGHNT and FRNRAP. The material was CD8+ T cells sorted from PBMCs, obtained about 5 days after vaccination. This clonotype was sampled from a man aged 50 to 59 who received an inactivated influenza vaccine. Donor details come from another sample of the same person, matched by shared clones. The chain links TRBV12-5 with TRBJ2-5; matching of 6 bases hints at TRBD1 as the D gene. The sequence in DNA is TGTGCTAGTGGCACAGGGTGGGAGACCCAGTACTTC. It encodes CASGTGWETQYF.